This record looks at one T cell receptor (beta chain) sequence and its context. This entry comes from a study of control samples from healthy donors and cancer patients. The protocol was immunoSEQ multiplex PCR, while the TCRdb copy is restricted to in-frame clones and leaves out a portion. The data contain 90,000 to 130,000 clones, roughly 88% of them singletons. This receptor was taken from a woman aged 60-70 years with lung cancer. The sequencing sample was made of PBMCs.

As DNA, the CDR3 is TGTGCCAGCAGCTTAGAAGAGGGGGCAGATACGCAGTATTTT. It yields the protein CASSLEEGADTQYF. The rearrangement joins TRBV11-3 to TRBJ2-3; tentatively, D is TRBD1 (6 bases). Trimming removed 0 bases from V and 4 bases from J, with 8 bases in between. CDR3 length: 14 amino acids. Germline-derived CDR1 and CDR2 are SGHNT and YENEEA.